The entry below gives a single TCR beta chain sequence along with its context. The antigen is undetermined. Building of the TCR beta libraries involved iRepertoire HTBI primers and Arm-PCR of CDR3 regions. One entry per CDR3 protein, called by TCRdb with MiXCR from the multiplex PCR reads. The sample contains 400,000 to 500,000 distinct CDR3 sequences, roughly 15% of which appear only once. CDR3 size: 16 residues. V was shortened by 0 bases and J by 1 base, with 10 bases between the two germline ends. Germline V gene sequence: CDR1 SGDLS, CDR2 YYNGEE. The data stem from a study of regulatory T cells in long-lasting Graves disease. Documented time point: newly diagnosed GD, antithyroid drugs for less than 3 months. Construction of the TCR library relied on RNA isolated from PBMCs. General study points: Persistent patients had a count of shared public clonotypes (roughly 2,500) that exceeded that of new patients (966). Preferential use of TRBV28, TRBJ1-2 and TRBJ2-5 was seen in persistent disease. The sample size was small, and this may have reduced accuracy.

The same data also went into a second study, on T cells in Graves' hyperthyroidism and ophthalmopathy. That work adds: The HTBI primer set was used in a first-round RT-PCR of the TCR CDR3.

Specimen: peripheral blood mononuclear cells (PBMCs), collected at new diagnosis, from a patient treated with antithyroid drugs. The gene calls are TRBV9 and TRBJ2-2; possible D gene TRBD2, 7 bases. The sequence came from a woman between 40 and 55 years old with Graves disease. The CDR3 is CASSVARGGNTGELFF. The DNA for the CDR3 is TGTGCCAGCAGCGTAGCGAGGGGGGGGAACACCGGGGAGCTGTTTTTT.